The 29 T cell receptor beta chains reported below all come from one sample, sequenced in a study of blood T cell repertoires in COVID-19. The assay was immunoSEQ multiplex PCR, and TCRdb's table has in-frame clones only and misses some. The sample yields 100,000 to 150,000 clones, around 81% seen once. The sequencing sample was made of peripheral blood. These receptors were taken from a man in his thirties or forties with COVID-19, enrolled during active disease.

The J gene is TRBJ2-2, the V gene TRBV28, with 12 bases identical to TRBD2. CDR1 and CDR2 (germline): MDHEN, SYDVKM. The CDR3 has 16 residues. Trimming took 8 bases from V and 1 from J; bases not matched to a gene: 5. The DNA for the CDR3 is TGTGCCAGCCGTCAACTAGCGGGAGGGAACACCGGGGAGCTGTTTTTT. Translated: CASRQLAGGNTGELFF.

CDR3 loop: CASSADQGAGTEAFF. The CDR3 coding sequence is TGCGCCAGCAGCGCTGACCAGGGGGCCGGCACTGAAGCTTTCTTT. V and J are TRBV4-3 and TRBJ1-1, with 8 bases fitting TRBD1. The CDR3 sequence is 15 residues long. V lost 5 bases to trimming and J lost 4 bases; unmatched junction nucleotides: 9. CDR1 and CDR2 (germline): LGHNA, YSLEER.

V gene TRBV5-4 combines with J gene TRBJ1-2; 8 bases fit TRBD1. The CDR3 extends over 15 amino acids. V gave up 1 base and J gave up 8 bases; unmatched junction bases: 10. Germline-derived CDR1 and CDR2 are SGHNT and YYREEE (reference sequence). CDR3 nucleotides: TGTGCCAGCAGCTTGCTTACAGGGGGGGTTTGGGGCTACACCTTC. Translating it yields CASSLLTGGVWGYTF.

In its sample, this clone was seen once. The genes are TRBV7-9 and TRBJ2-3, with D possibly matching TRBD2 (6 bases). Trimming left V 5 bases short and J 1 base short, with 7 bases between. Germline CDR1 reads SEHNR; CDR2 reads FQNEAQ (reference sequence). The CDR3 is 13 amino acids. The CDR3 DNA sequence: TGTGCCAGCAGCGCTAGCGGCACAGATACGCAGTATTTT. Its protein is CASSASGTDTQYF.

The gene calls are TRBV6-2 or TRBV6-3 and TRBJ2-1, with D maybe TRBD2 (5 bases). The CDR3 has 13 residues. V was clipped by 2 bases and J by 3 bases, with 5 bases between them. Looked up from germline, CDR1 is MNHEY and CDR2 is SVGEGT. CDR3 DNA: TGTGCCAGCAGTTACCGGGACTACAATGAGCAGTTCTTC. The encoded protein is CASSYRDYNEQFF.

In the case of this clone: The sample has other DNA sequences that encode this CDR3 too. The chain couples TRBV10-3 to TRBJ2-2; 7 bases are a match to TRBD1. Germline trimming cut 3 bases from V and 4 bases from J; bases unmatched to any gene: 2. Germline loops: CDR1 ENHRY, CDR2 SYGVKD. The length of the CDR3 is 14 residues. CDR3 sequence (DNA): TGTGCCATCAGTGAATCAGGGGGCACCGGGGAGCTGTTTTTT. This gives the protein CAISESGGTGELFF.

This clone appeared a few times. CDR3 nucleotide sequence: TGTGCTAGTGGTCCAGACAGGGGTGTCACTGAAGCTTTCTTT. It yields the protein CASGPDRGVTEAFF. The rearrangement links TRBV12-5 to TRBJ1-1, with 8 bases fitting TRBD1. CDR3 length: 14 amino acids. V lost 5 bases, J lost 4 bases, and 6 bases stayed unmatched. Germline CDR1 reads LGHNT; CDR2 reads FRNRAP.

CDR3 residues: CAITWGGNTEAFF. In DNA, the CDR3 is TGTGCCATTACCTGGGGCGGGAACACTGAAGCTTTCTTT. This chain joins TRBV6-5 and TRBJ1-1, with D possibly TRBD1 on 5 matching bases. V lost 10 bases and J 1 base, leaving 13 bases between the germline ends. The germline V gene has CDR1 MNHEY and CDR2 SVGAGI. The CDR3 totals 13 residues.

This clone was detected a few times. The CDR3 loop reads CATSESGTGRNQPQHF. DNA of the CDR3: TGTGCCACCAGTGAATCCGGGACAGGGAGAAATCAGCCCCAGCATTTT. The chain uses TRBV24-1 and TRBJ1-5; TRBD1 matches 9 bases. Germline V gives CDR1 KGHDR, CDR2 SFDVKD. V lost 4 bases, J lost 4 bases, and 7 bases stayed unmatched. CDR3 size: 16 residues.

The chain carries TRBV6-5 and TRBJ1-1; D not resolved. Germline V gene data show CDR1 as MNHEY and CDR2 as SVGAGI. CDR3 length: 15 residues. Trimming shortened V by 0 bases and J by 2 bases, and 10 bases separated the two germline ends. CDR3 residues: CASSYSVSGNTEAFF. CDR3 nucleotide sequence: TGTGCCAGCAGTTACTCGGTCTCAGGAAACACTGAAGCTTTCTTT.

This clone showed up just a few times. The CDR3 is CASSQDGGGVGEQFF. CDR3 coding DNA: TGTGCCAGCAGCCAAGATGGCGGGGGGGTGGGTGAGCAGTTCTTC. This rearrangement joins TRBV4-2 to TRBJ2-1, with 9 bases lining up with TRBD2. The CDR3 has 15 amino acids. Unmatched junction bases numbered 6, after V lost 0 bases and J lost 9 bases. Germline V lookup: CDR1 LGHNA, CDR2 YNFKEQ.

The chain joins TRBV15 to TRBJ1-3; D unresolved. Trimming shortened V by 5 bases and J by 3 bases, and 5 bases separated the two germline ends. CDR1 and CDR2 from the germline V gene are LNHNV and YYDKDF (reference sequence). The CDR3 length is 12 residues. CDR3 region: CATSPNGNTIYF. Written as DNA, the CDR3 is TGTGCCACCAGCCCTAATGGAAACACCATATATTTT.

This clone occurred once. The V gene is TRBV7-9, the J gene TRBJ1-1, with D uncertain. The CDR3 has 10 amino acids. Germline assignment: CDR1 SEHNR and CDR2 FQNEAQ (reference sequence). V gave up 9 bases and J gave up 10 bases, with 12 bases separating them. Here the CDR3 reads CASPRIGAFF. CDR3 in DNA: TGTGCCAGTCCGCGGATCGGAGCTTTCTTT.

This clone appeared once. This CDR3 is also generated by other DNA sequences in the sample. This chain links TRBV5-1 with TRBJ1-2, with D possibly matching TRBD1 (5 bases). With 0 bases removed from V and 3 bases from J, the gap between germline ends came to 6 bases. The CDR3 covers 13 residues. The germline V gene has CDR1 SGHRS and CDR2 YFSETQ. The CDR3 bases are TGCGCCAGCAGCTTGGGCAGGGACTATGGCTACACCTTC. Protein product: CASSLGRDYGYTF. Drawing the rest from reference TRBV5-1 and TRBJ1-2, the complete variable domain is KAGVTQTPRYLIKTRGQQVTLSCSPISGHRSVSWYQQTPGQGLQFLFEYFSETQRNKGNFPGRFSGRQFSNSRSEMNVSTLELGDSALYLCASSLGRDYGYTFGSGTRLTVV.

V gene TRBV12-5 combines with J gene TRBJ2-3; TRBD2 matches 7 bases. In germline, CDR1 is LGHNT, CDR2 FRNRAP. Trimming took 3 bases from V and 4 from J; bases not matched to a gene: 1. The CDR3 has 13 residues. CDR3 sequence reads: CASGFAGADTQYF. The CDR3 DNA follows: TGTGCTAGTGGTTTCGCGGGAGCAGATACGCAGTATTTT.

The rearrangement uses TRBV27 and TRBJ1-2; 10 positions agree with TRBD1. Germline V gene data show CDR1 as MNHEY and CDR2 as SMNVEV (reference sequence). CDR3 length: 18 residues. The ends lost 4 bases at V and 2 bases at J; junction bases unmatched: 13. CDR3 DNA: TGTGCCAGCAGTTCCCTTAGACAGGGGGCTGAGAGGAACTATGGCTACACCTTC. Translating it yields CASSSLRQGAERNYGYTF.

The chain joins TRBV30 to TRBJ2-1, with 8 bases fitting TRBD1. The CDR3 is 14 amino acids. The ends lost 1 base at V and 9 bases at J; junction bases unmatched: 8. In germline, CDR1 is GTSNPN, CDR2 SVGIG (reference sequence). The CDR3 loop reads CAWSGGQAGSEQFF. The CDR3 bases are TGTGCCTGGAGTGGGGGACAGGCGGGAAGTGAGCAGTTCTTC.

The rearrangement links TRBV4-1 to TRBJ2-3; 9 bases are shared with TRBD1. The CDR3 runs 15 residues. Trimming took 1 base from V and 5 from J; bases not matched to a gene: 4. The germline gives CDR1 MGHRA, CDR2 YSYEKL. The CDR3 region has the DNA TGCGCCAGCAGCCAAGGGGACAGGGCGGTAGATACGCAGTATTTT. Protein product: CASSQGDRAVDTQYF.

This clone turned up a few times. The V and J genes are TRBV3-1 (or the pseudogene TRBV3-2) and TRBJ1-2, with TRBD1 matching over 8 bases. The CDR3 has 14 amino acids. CDR1 and CDR2 from the germline V gene are LGHDT and YNNKEL (reference sequence). V gave up 6 bases and J gave up 6 bases; unmatched junction bases: 9. The CDR3 DNA sequence: TGTGCCAGCAGGAGCACGGACAGGGCGGATGGCTACACCTTC. Amino acids: CASRSTDRADGYTF.

V is TRBV11-3 and J is TRBJ2-1; 14 positions match TRBD2. Germline V lookup: CDR1 SGHNT, CDR2 YENEEA. The CDR3 is 15 amino acids. With 7 bases clipped from V and 9 bases from J, the junction kept 8 bases outside the gene matches. The CDR3 sequence: CASKLGLAGVGEQFF. Here the CDR3 DNA reads TGTGCCAGCAAACTGGGACTAGCGGGAGTGGGTGAGCAGTTCTTC. The full variable domain, rest sourced from reference TRBV11-3 and TRBJ2-1, is EAGVVQSPRYKIIEKKQPVAFWCNPISGHNTLYWYLQNLGQGPELLIRYENEEAVDDSQLPKDRFSAERLKGVDSTLKIQPAELGDSAVYLCASKLGLAGVGEQFFGPGTRLTVL.

The chain carries TRBV19 and TRBJ2-5; TRBD1 is a possible D gene (5 bases). From germline, CDR1 is LNHDA and CDR2 SQIVND (reference sequence). V lost 0 bases to trimming and J lost 2 bases, with 7 bases between them. This CDR3 spans 14 amino acids. CDR3: CASSIEGPQETQYF. The CDR3 bases are TGTGCCAGTAGTATAGAGGGGCCGCAAGAGACCCAGTACTTC.

The chain links TRBV19 to TRBJ1-6; D gene ambiguous. V gave up 0 bases and J gave up 0 bases, with 9 bases separating them. CDR3 size: 17 residues. Germline V gives CDR1 LNHDA, CDR2 SQIVND (reference sequence). Written as DNA, the CDR3 is TGTGCCAGTAGTATAGATGCGACTTTCTCCTATAATTCACCCCTCCACTTT. It yields the protein CASSIDATFSYNSPLHF.

V gene TRBV7-6 combines with J gene TRBJ2-7; 8 bases are shared with TRBD2. Trimming at V came to 5 bases and at J to 6 bases, leaving 9 bases not matched to a gene. The germline V gene encodes CDR1 SGHVS and CDR2 FNYEAQ. The CDR3 spans 14 residues. The DNA of the CDR3 is TGTGCCAGCAGCCTGGGAGCGGGAGAGGGCGAGCAGTACTTC. This sequence encodes CASSLGAGEGEQYF.

This chain links TRBV10-2 with TRBJ1-6, with a tentative D call TRBD1 (6 bases). Germline CDR1 WSHSY, CDR2 SAAADI. The CDR3 totals 13 residues. With 7 bases removed from V and 7 bases from J, the gap between germline ends came to 11 bases. CDR3 coding DNA: TGCGCCAGCACCTGGGGGGGCAATTCACCCCTCCACTTT. Residues: CASTWGGNSPLHF.

This clone appeared once. The chain recombines TRBV6-6 with TRBJ2-1; 12 bases map to TRBD2. There are 16 residues in the CDR3. Germline CDR1 MNHNY, CDR2 SVGAGI (reference sequence). V dropped 6 bases and J dropped 7; count of bases not matched to a gene: 10. The CDR3 region has the DNA TGTGCCAGCAGCCCCATCCCGGGACTAGCGGGTAATGAGCAGTTCTTC. Protein product: CASSPIPGLAGNEQFF.

V and J are TRBV7-6 and TRBJ1-4; the D is unclear. V shed 1 base and J shed 5 bases, with 11 bases lying between them. Germline assignment: CDR1 SGHVS and CDR2 FNYEAQ. The CDR3 has 15 amino acids. CDR3 nucleotides: TGTGCCAGCAGCTTAGAGCCAGGCCTCAATGAAAAACTGTTTTTT. This encodes CASSLEPGLNEKLFF.

The chain carries TRBV3-1 (or the pseudogene TRBV3-2) and TRBJ2-1; D is possibly TRBD2 (6 bases). The CDR3 extends over 15 amino acids. CDR1 and CDR2 from the germline V gene are LGHDT and YNNKEL (reference sequence). V was clipped by 4 bases and J by 2 bases, with 12 bases between them. The CDR3 is CASSLGLPPYNEQFF. The CDR3 nucleotides read TGTGCCAGCAGCCTGGGACTTCCGCCCTACAATGAGCAGTTCTTC.

This clone showed up just a few times. The chain joins TRBV6-1 to TRBJ2-5, with 10 bases identical to TRBD1. The junction had 9 bases not matched to a gene; V was cut back by 4 bases and J by 4 bases. The CDR3 sequence is 16 residues long. Germline CDR1 reads MNHNS; CDR2 reads SASEGT. The CDR3 protein is CASSVGQGRRGETQYF. The CDR3 coding sequence is TGTGCCAGCAGTGTGGGACAGGGGAGGAGGGGAGAGACCCAGTACTTC.

This chain links TRBV3-1 (or the pseudogene TRBV3-2) with TRBJ2-7, with D perhaps matching TRBD1 (6 bases). Deletions cut 1 base from V and 0 bases from J, with 13 bases between. This CDR3 contains 16 residues. CDR1 LGHDT and CDR2 YNNKEL come from the germline V gene (reference sequence). CDR3 sequence (DNA): TGTGCCAGCAGCCAAGGTAGGAGGACAGTCTCCTACGAGCAGTACTTC. Translating gives CASSQGRRTVSYEQYF.